This T cell receptor beta chain was retrieved from a study of shared clonotypes between healthy human individuals. As for the study in general: Each donor's CD4 naive and CD4 memory cells filled three plates apiece, CD8 naive two, and CD8 memory one.

This CDR3 comprises 11 residues. V was trimmed by 7 bases and J by 3 bases, leaving 4 bases between them. Per the germline V gene, CDR1 is SEHNR and CDR2 is FQNEAQ (reference sequence). Measured with immunoSEQ multiplex PCR; TCRdb has only the in-frame clones, and not every one. The table includes approximately 1,000,000 clones, approximately 78% detected once. The TCR was taken from a man aged 18 to 30 in good health. Some clones in this sample may be carry-over from other donors' samples. Sequenced input: memory CD4+ T cells from PBMCs. As to subset: CD45RA-negative fraction. The chain is built from TRBV7-9 and TRBJ2-1; no reliable D call. CDR3 nucleotide sequence: TGTGCCAGCAACTTCTACAATGAGCAGTTCTTC. It yields the protein CASNFYNEQFF.